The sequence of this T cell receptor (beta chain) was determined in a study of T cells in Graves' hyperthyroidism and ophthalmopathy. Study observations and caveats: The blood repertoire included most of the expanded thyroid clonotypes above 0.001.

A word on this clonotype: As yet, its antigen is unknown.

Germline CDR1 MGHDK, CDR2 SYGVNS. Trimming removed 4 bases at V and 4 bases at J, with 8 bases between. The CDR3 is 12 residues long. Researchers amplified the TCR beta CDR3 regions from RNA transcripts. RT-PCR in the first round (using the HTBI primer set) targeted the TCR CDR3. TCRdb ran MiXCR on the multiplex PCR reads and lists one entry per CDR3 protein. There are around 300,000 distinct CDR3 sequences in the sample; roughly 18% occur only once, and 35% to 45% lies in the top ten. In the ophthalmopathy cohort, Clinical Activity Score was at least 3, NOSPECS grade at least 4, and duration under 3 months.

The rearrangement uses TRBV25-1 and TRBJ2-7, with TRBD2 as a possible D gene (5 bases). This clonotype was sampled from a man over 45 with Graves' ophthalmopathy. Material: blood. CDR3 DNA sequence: TGTGCCAGCAGTGCCGACTATTACGAGCAGTACTTC. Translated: CASSADYYEQYF.